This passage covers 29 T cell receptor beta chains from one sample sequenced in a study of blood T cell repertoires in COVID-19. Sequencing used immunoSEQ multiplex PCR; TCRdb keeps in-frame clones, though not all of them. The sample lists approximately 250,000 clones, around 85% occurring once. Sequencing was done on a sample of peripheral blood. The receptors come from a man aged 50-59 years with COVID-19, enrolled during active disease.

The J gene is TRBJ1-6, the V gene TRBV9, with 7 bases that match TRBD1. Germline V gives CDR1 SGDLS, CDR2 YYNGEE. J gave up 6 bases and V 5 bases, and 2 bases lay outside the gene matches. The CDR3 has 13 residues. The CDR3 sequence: CASSRDSNSPLHF. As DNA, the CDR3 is TGTGCCAGCAGTCGGGACAGTAATTCACCCCTCCACTTT.

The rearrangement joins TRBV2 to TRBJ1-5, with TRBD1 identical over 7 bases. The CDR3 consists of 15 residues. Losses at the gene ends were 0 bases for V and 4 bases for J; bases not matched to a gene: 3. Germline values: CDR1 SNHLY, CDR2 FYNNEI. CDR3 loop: CASSEATTGNQPQHF. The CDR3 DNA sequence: TGTGCCAGCAGTGAAGCGACGACAGGGAATCAGCCCCAGCATTTT.

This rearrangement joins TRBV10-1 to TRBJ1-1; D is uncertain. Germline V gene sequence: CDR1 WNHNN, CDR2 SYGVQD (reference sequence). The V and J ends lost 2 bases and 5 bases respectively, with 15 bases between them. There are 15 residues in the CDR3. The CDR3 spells CASSEHGLGGTEAFF. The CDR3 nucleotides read TGCGCCAGCAGTGAGCACGGTTTGGGAGGGACTGAAGCTTTCTTT.

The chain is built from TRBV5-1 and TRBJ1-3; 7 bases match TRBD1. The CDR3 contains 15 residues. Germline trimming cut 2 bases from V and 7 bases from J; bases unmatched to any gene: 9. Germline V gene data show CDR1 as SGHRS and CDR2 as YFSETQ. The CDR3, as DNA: TGCGCCAGCAGCTTAGGGGGCGTAGGTCCGAACACCATATATTTT. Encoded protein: CASSLGGVGPNTIYF.

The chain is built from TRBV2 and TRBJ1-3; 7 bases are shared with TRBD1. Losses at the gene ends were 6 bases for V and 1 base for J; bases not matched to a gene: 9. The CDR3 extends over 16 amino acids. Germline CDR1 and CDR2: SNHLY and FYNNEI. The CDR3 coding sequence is TGTGCCAGCAGCGATTCGACAGGGCTATCTGGAAACACCATATATTTT. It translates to CASSDSTGLSGNTIYF.

The chain's CDR3 is CASSHREFLRFDNGYTF. CDR3 DNA sequence: TGCGCCAGCAGCCACCGGGAGTTTCTTAGATTCGATAATGGCTACACCTTC. This chain connects TRBV4-3 to TRBJ1-2; no clear D. This CDR3 is 17 amino acids long. The V end lost 3 bases, the J end lost 6 bases, and 23 bases lay between the germline ends. Looked up from germline, CDR1 is LGHNA and CDR2 is YSLEER.

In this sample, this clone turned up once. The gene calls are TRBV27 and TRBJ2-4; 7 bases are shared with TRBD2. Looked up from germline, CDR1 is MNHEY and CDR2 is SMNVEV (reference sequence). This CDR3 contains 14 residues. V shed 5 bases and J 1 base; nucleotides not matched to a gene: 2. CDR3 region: CASSPGGAKNIQYF. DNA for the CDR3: TGTGCCAGCAGTCCCGGGGGGGCCAAAAACATTCAGTACTTC.

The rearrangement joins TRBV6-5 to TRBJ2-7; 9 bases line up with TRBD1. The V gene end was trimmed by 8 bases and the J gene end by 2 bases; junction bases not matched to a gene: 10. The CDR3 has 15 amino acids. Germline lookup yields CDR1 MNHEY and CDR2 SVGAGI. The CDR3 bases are TGTGCCAGCCCCCCAGACAGGGGGTTCGCCTACGAGCAGTACTTC. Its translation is CASPPDRGFAYEQYF.

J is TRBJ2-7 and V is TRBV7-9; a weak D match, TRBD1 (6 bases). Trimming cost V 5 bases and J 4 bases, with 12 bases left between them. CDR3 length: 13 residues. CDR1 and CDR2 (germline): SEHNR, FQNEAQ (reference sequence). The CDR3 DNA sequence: TGTGCCAGCAGCCCACAGGGAACGTACGAGCAGTACTTC. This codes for CASSPQGTYEQYF.

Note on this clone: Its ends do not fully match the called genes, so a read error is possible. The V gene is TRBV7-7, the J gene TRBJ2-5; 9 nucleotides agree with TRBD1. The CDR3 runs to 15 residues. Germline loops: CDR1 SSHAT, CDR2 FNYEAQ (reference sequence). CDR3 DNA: TGTGCTAGCAGCTTGTTGGGACAGGGCAAAGAGACCCAGTACTTC. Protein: CASSLLGQGKETQYF.

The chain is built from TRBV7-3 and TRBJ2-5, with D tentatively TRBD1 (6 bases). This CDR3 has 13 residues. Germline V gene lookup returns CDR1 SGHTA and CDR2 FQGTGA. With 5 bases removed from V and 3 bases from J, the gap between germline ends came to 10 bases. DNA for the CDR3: TGTGCCAGCAGCAAGACAGGCGAAGAGACCCAGTACTTC. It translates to CASSKTGEETQYF.

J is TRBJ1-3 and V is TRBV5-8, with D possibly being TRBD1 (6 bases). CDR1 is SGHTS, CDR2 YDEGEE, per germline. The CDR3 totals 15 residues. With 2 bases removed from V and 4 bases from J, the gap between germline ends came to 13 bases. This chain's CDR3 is CASSFTGQAGNTIYF. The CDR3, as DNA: TGTGCCAGCAGCTTTACGGGACAAGCAGGAAACACCATATATTTT.

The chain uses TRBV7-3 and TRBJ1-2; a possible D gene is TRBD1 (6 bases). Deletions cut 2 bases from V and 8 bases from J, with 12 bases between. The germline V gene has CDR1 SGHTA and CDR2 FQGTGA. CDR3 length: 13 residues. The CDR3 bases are TGTGCCAGCAGCTTACTTTCAGGGGCCGGCTACACCTTC. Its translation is CASSLLSGAGYTF. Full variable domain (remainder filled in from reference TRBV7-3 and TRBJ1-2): GAGVSQTPSNKVTEKGKYVELRCDPISGHTALYWYRQSLGQGPEFLIYFQGTGAADDSGLPNDRFFAVRPEGSVSTLKIQRTERGDSAVYLCASSLLSGAGYTFGSGTRLTVV.

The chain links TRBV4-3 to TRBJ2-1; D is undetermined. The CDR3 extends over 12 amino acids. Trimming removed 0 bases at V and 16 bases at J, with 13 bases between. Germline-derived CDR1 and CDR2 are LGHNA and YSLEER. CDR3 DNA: TGCGCCAGCAGCCAAGAAGAACTACCGCGCTTCTTC. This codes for CASSQEELPRFF.

CDR3 coding DNA: TGTGCCAGCAGTGACCGGGCAGGTCCTTTGAGGGCACCCCTCCACTTT. Amino acids: CASSDRAGPLRAPLHF. V is TRBV6-1 and J is TRBJ1-6, with unresolved D. Germline CDR1 is MNHNS and CDR2 is SASEGT. The CDR3 sequence is 16 residues long. The V gene lost 3 bases and the J gene lost 11 bases, with 20 bases spanning the gap.

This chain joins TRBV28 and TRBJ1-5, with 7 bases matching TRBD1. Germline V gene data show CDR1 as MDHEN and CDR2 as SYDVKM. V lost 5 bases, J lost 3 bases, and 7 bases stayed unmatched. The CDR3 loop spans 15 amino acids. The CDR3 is CASSLGGQNNQPQHF. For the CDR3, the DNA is TGTGCCAGCAGTCTAGGGGGACAGAACAATCAGCCCCAGCATTTT. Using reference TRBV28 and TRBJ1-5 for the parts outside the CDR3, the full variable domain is DVKVTQSSRYLVKRTGEKVFLECVQDMDHENMFWYRQDPGLGLRLIYFSYDVKMKEKGDIPEGYSVSREKKERFSLILESASTNQTSMYLCASSLGGQNNQPQHFGDGTRLSIL.

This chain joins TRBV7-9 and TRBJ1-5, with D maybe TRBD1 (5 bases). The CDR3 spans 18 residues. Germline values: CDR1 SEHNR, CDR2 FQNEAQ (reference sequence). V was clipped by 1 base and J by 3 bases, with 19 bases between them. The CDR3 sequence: CASSLVEGDENNNQPQHF. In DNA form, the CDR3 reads TGTGCCAGCAGCTTAGTCGAAGGGGATGAGAATAACAATCAGCCCCAGCATTTT.

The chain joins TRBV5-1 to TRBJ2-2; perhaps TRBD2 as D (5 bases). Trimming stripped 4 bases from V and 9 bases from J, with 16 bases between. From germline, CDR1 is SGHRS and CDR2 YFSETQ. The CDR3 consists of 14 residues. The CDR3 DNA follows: TGCGCCAGCAGCCATGAGGGCCGGGTCCGGGAGCTGTTTTTT. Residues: CASSHEGRVRELFF.

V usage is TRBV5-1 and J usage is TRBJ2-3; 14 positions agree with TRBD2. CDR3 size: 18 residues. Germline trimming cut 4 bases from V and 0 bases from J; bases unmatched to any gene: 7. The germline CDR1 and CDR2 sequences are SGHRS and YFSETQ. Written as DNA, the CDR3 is TGCGCCAGCAGCCTTTCCGGGACTAGCGGGGGAAGCACAGATACGCAGTATTTT. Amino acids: CASSLSGTSGGSTDTQYF.

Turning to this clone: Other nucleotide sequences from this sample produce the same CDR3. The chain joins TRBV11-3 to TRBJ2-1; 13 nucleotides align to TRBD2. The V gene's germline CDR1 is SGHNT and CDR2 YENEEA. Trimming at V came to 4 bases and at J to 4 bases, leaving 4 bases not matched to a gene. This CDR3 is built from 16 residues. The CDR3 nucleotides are TGTGCCAGCAGCTCCCGGACTAGCGGGGGATACAATGAGCAGTTCTTC. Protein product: CASSSRTSGGYNEQFF.

The chain's CDR3 is CASSPRGLYEQYF. The CDR3 DNA follows: TGTGCCAGCAGCCCGCGCGGGTTGTACGAGCAGTACTTC. The rearrangement uses TRBV7-2 and TRBJ2-7; weak D call: TRBD2 (5 bases). Germline V gene sequence: CDR1 SGHTA, CDR2 FQGNSA. This CDR3 is built from 13 residues. V gave up 5 bases and J gave up 4 bases, with 12 bases separating them.

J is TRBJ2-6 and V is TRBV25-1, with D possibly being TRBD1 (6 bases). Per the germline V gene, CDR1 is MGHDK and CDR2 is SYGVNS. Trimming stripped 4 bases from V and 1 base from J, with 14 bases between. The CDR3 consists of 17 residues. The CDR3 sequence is CASSGTDYMSGANVLTF. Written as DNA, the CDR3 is TGTGCCAGCAGTGGGACAGATTATATGTCTGGGGCCAACGTCCTGACTTTC.

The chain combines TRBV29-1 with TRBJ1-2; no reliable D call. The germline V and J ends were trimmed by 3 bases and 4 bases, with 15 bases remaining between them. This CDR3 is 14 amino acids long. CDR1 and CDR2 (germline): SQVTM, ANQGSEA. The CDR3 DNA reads TGCAGCGTTGATAGCGGGATCGAGGTCTATGGCTACACCTTC. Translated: CSVDSGIEVYGYTF.

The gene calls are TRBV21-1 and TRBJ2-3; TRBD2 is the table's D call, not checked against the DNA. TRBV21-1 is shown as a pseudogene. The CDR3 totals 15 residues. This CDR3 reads CASSKVGGATDTQYF. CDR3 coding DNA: TGTGCCAGCAGCAAAGTGGGGGGGGCCACAGATACGCAGTATTTT.

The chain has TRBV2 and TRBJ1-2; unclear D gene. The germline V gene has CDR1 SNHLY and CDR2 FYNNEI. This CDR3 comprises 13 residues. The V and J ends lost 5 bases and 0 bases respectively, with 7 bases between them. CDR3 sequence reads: CASSPEANYGYTF. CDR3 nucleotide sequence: TGTGCCAGCAGTCCAGAAGCTAACTATGGCTACACCTTC.

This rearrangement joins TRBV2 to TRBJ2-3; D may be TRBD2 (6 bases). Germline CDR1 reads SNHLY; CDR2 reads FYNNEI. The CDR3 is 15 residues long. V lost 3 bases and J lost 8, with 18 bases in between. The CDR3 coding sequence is TGTGCCAGCAGTGAGCGGGACTCCCTTTTTGGTACGCAGTATTTT. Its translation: CASSERDSLFGTQYF.

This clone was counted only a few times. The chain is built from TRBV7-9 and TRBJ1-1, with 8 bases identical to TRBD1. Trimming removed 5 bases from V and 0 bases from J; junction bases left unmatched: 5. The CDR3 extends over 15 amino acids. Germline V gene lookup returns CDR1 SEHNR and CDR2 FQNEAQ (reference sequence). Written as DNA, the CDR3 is TGTGCCAGCAGCCCAGGGGGCCTCCTGAACACTGAAGCTTTCTTT. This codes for CASSPGGLLNTEAFF.

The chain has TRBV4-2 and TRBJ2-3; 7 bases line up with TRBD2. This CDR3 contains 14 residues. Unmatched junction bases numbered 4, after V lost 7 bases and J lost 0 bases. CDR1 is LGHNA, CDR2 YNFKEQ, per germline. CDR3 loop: CASTAGSSTDTQYF. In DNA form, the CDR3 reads TGTGCCAGCACAGCGGGGAGCAGCACAGATACGCAGTATTTT.

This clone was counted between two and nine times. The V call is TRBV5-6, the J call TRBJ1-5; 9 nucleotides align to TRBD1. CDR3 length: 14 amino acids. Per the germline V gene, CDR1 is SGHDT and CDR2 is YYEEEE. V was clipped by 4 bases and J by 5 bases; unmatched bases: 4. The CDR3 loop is CASSVTGGDQPQHF. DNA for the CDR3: TGTGCCAGCAGCGTGACAGGGGGGGATCAGCCCCAGCATTTT.